The rows below give T cell receptor beta chains drawn from one sample of a study of control samples from healthy donors and cancer patients. Using immunoSEQ multiplex PCR, the repertoire was profiled, and TCRdb retains in-frame clones only, with some absent. This table has approximately 59,000 clones, about 90% appearing once. The sequenced sample consisted of PBMCs. The receptor set was obtained from a woman aged 55-70 years with lung cancer. The CDR3 runs from the conserved cysteine through the conserved F or W. D genes are given only for firm matches.

d_gene	len	j_gene	v_gene	CDR3nt	CDR3aa
-	15	TRBJ2-1	TRBV11-2	TGTGCCAGCAGCTTAGGCCTAGCCCCCTCCAATGAGCAGTTCTTC	CASSLGLAPSNEQFF
TRBD1	13	TRBJ1-1	TRBV27	TGTGCTACGACAGGGTTGGAAGGCACTGAAGCTTTCTTT	CATTGLEGTEAFF
TRBD2	15	TRBJ2-7	TRBV23-1	TGCGCCAGCAAGCAACTAGCGGGGAACTCCTACGAGCAGTACTTC	CASKQLAGNSYEQYF
-	13	TRBJ1-1	TRBV12-3/TRBV12-4	TGTGCCAGCAGTTTTGTGGGGGCAGCTGAAGCTTTCTTT	CASSFVGAAEAFF
-	13	TRBJ2-7	TRBV4-1	TGCGCCAGCAGCCAAAACGCGGGCGGCGAGCAGTACTTC	CASSQNAGGEQYF
-	15	TRBJ1-6	TRBV4-1	TGCGCCAGCAGCCAGCAGCCTCGCCTTAATTCACCCCTCCACTTT	CASSQQPRLNSPLHF
TRBD1	14	TRBJ1-2	TRBV11-2	TGTGCCAGCAGCTTAGAGGGAACAGGGGGCGGCTACACCTTC	CASSLEGTGGGYTF
-	13	TRBJ1-5	TRBV29-1	TGCAGCGTTGGCTCGGGCCGCAATCAGCCCCAGCATTTT	CSVGSGRNQPQHF
-	15	TRBJ1-6	TRBV11-2	TGTGCCAGCAGCTTAGATGGGGTTCACAGGTCACCCCTCCACTTT	CASSLDGVHRSPLHF
-	12	TRBJ2-3	TRBV12-3/TRBV12-4	TGTGCCAGCAGTTTAGGAGGGGGGGTGCAGTATTTT	CASSLGGGVQYF
-	11	TRBJ2-7	TRBV20-1	TGCAGTGCTAGAGATGCTAGACGGCAGTACTTC	CSARDARRQYF
TRBD1	14	TRBJ2-3	TRBV29-1	TGCAGCGTCGCCGGGACAGGGGCGGCAGATACGCAGTATTTT	CSVAGTGAADTQYF
-	12	TRBJ1-4	TRBV7-9	TGTGCCAGCAGCTCCACAGGTGAAAAACTGTTTTTT	CASSSTGEKLFF
-	15	TRBJ2-5	TRBV6-2/TRBV6-3	TGTGCCAGCAGTACCCTCACAGGGTATCAAGAGACCCAGTACTTC	CASSTLTGYQETQYF
-	11	TRBJ1-2	TRBV7-8	TGTGCCAGCAGCTTAGGGGGCCCTCTGACCTTC	CASSLGGPLTF
-	15	TRBJ2-2	TRBV18	TGTGCCAGCTCACCAAGGCGCGAAACCACCGGGGAGCTGTTTTTT	CASSPRRETTGELFF
-	14	TRBJ1-1	TRBV6-5	TGTGCCAGCAGTTACCATGGGGGTAGCACTGAAGCTTTCTTT	CASSYHGGSTEAFF
-	15	TRBJ1-3	TRBV5-1	TGCGCCAGCAGCCCTGGCAACAGTTTGGGAAACACCATATATTTT	CASSPGNSLGNTIYF
-	14	TRBJ2-6	TRBV3-1/TRBV3-2	TGTGCCAGCATGGGGAGCTCTGGGGCCAACGTCCTGACTTTC	CASMGSSGANVLTF
-	16	TRBJ2-7	TRBV4-2	TGTGCCAGCAGCCAAGATAGGTCCTCGAGCTCCTACGAGCAGTACTTC	CASSQDRSSSSYEQYF
TRBD2	13	TRBJ2-1	TRBV5-4	TGTGCCAGCAGCTTTGGACTAGCGGGCGAGCAGTTCTTC	CASSFGLAGEQFF
TRBD1	14	TRBJ2-3	TRBV27	TGTGCCAGCAGTCTGGGACAGGGGGGGGATACGCAGTATTTT	CASSLGQGGDTQYF
-	16	TRBJ1-1	TRBV4-2	TGTGCCAGCAGCCAAGGAATTGCCTCTGTCAGCACTGAAGCTTTCTTT	CASSQGIASVSTEAFF
-	15	TRBJ1-5	TRBV6-5	TGTGCCAGCGCCAGGGGAGGGCCTAGCAATCAGCCCCAGCATTTT	CASARGGPSNQPQHF